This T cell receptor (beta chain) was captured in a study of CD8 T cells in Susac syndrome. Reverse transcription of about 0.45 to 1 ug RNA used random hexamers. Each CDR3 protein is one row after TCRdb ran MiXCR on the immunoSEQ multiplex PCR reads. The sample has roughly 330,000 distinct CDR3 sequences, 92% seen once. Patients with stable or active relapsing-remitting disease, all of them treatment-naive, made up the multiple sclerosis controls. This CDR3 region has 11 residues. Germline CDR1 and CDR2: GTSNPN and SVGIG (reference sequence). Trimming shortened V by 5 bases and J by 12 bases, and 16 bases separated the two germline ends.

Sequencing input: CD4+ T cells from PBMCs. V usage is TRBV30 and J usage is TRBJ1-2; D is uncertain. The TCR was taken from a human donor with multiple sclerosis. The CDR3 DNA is TGTGCCTGGGCCCTAGGAAGAGGCCACACCTTC. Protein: CAWALGRGHTF.